Sequencing of this TCR beta chain was carried out in a study of blood T cell repertoires in COVID-19. Study background: Spain, Italy and the United States supplied samples that represented acute and convalescent COVID-19. T cells, B-cell-depleted T cells, or PBMCs provided the cDNA or gDNA that served as material.

Trimming pared 1 base from V and 6 bases from J, leaving 7 bases between. CDR1 is KGHSH and CDR2 is LQKENI in the germline V gene. The CDR3 has 12 residues. Authors' processing steps: Reference gene primers were amplified, and this amplification served to estimate nucleated cell counts. Produced via immunoSEQ multiplex PCR; TCRdb's table is partial and in-frame only. V, J and clone size reflect that table, while D and trimming were determined from the DNA. This repertoire shows 200,000 to 250,000 clones, approximately 77% found once; its top ten account for 3.6%. The sequencing input was peripheral blood. This chain connects TRBV18 to TRBJ2-7; a weak D match, TRBD1 (5 bases). The clonotype was recovered from a woman of 80 years or more with acute or convalescent COVID-19. CDR3 nucleotide sequence: TGTGCCAGCTCACCACTCGACAGCGAGCAGTACTTC. It specifies CASSPLDSEQYF.